This T cell receptor (beta chain) comes out of a study of T-cell reconstitution after alpha-beta-depleted transplantation in children (dated by TCRdb to the mid-2010s). Background for the entire study: Using TCR repertoire profiling, the study followed T-cell immune reconstitution in a quantitative way in children after TCRalphabeta/CD19-depleted allogeneic hematopoietic cell transplantation.

Trimming costs V 0 bases and J 5 bases, and their ends lie 11 bases apart. CDR1 is given as SGHRS and CDR2 as YFSETQ, both from the germline V gene. Taken from cysteine to phenylalanine, the CDR3 has 15 residues. Only the CDR3 region is kept as DNA, spanning 45 bases read in frame from base 1. This clonotype was recorded a few times. The antigen it recognizes is unknown. There are no base qualities to consult, and no much larger clone falls within one base. The library was produced with PCR. Sequencing instrument: Illumina HiSeq 2500. To normalize quantification of the TCRbeta repertoire, the TCR libraries were built with molecular barcoding that relied on unique molecular identifiers. TCRdb reprocessing: public reads trimmed at Q25 with fastp, clones called with MiXCR, in-frame beta chains kept. A single entry per CDR3 protein holds the most common genes and DNA from its merged rows. For this sample there are around 600,000 distinct CDR3 sequences; about 10% appear just once. Clones ranked in the top ten supply roughly 4% of the sample.

The receptor was derived from a human donor who donated a stem cell graft to a child with acute myeloid leukemia. In this chain, TRBV5-1 is recombined with TRBJ2-2, with the D gene not confidently named. Specimen: PBMCs from the stem cell graft donor, collected from the stem cell graft. The nucleotide sequence reads as follows: TGCGCCAGCAGCTTGGCTCTGGGTCAAACCGGGGAGCTGTTTTTT. It specifies CASSLALGQTGELFF.